This is a list of T cell receptor beta chains from one sample in a study of blood T cell repertoires in COVID-19. Data came from immunoSEQ multiplex PCR; TCRdb stores just in-frame clones and leaves some out. The sample consists of about 270,000 clones, 88% of them appearing once. Input material: PBMCs or T cells enriched from blood (not recorded which). Receptors were obtained from a woman between 45 and 60 years old who had recovered from COVID-19. The CDR3 runs from the conserved cysteine through the conserved F or W. The D gene is left open where the match is weak. Size tells how often a clone was seen (once, few, many) or the class of an expanded clone, and some rows leave it out.

j_call d_call v_call clone_size cdr3_aa cdr3_nt
TRBJ2-3 - TRBV5-5 - CASSLGGRQSTDTQYF TGTGCCAGCAGCCTCGGCGGCAGACAGAGCACAGATACGCAGTATTTT
TRBJ2-5 - TRBV5-4 - CASSSGQQQWTQYF TGTGCCAGCAGCTCAGGGCAGCAGCAGTGGACCCAGTACTTC
TRBJ2-2 TRBD2 TRBV11-2 - CASSSLAGATGELFF TGTGCCAGCAGCTCGCTAGCGGGGGCCACCGGGGAGCTGTTTTTT
TRBJ1-6 - TRBV5-1 once CASSPQGNYNSPLHF TGCGCCAGCAGCCCTCAGGGAAATTATAATTCACCCCTCCACTTT
TRBJ2-7 TRBD1 TRBV5-6 - CASERTGTYEQYF TGTGCCAGCGAAAGGACAGGGACCTACGAGCAGTACTTC
TRBJ1-4 - TRBV10-3 - CAISAGEKGNEKLFF TGTGCCATCAGCGCGGGGGAGAAGGGTAATGAAAAACTGTTTTTT
TRBJ2-1 - TRBV24-1 - CATSDLLEAHNEQFF TGTGCCACCAGTGACCTGTTAGAGGCACACAATGAGCAGTTCTTC
TRBJ1-2 - TRBV27 - CASSLRTPHPAYGYTF TGTGCCAGCAGCCTCCGGACACCCCATCCTGCCTATGGCTACACCTTC
TRBJ1-1 - TRBV20-1 - CSGRRGTEAFF TGCAGTGGCAGACGGGGAACTGAAGCTTTCTTT
TRBJ1-2 - TRBV20-1 few CSATRGPGYTF TGCAGTGCTACTAGGGGTCCTGGCTACACCTTC
TRBJ2-2 TRBD2 TRBV9 - CASSVGLAGGPGELFF TGTGCCAGCAGCGTAGGACTAGCGGGAGGGCCGGGGGAGCTGTTTTTT
TRBJ1-5 - TRBV28 - CASSSPRGEGNQPQHF TGTGCCAGCAGTTCCCCCCGGGGTGAGGGCAATCAGCCCCAGCATTTT
TRBJ1-4 - TRBV28 - CASSLVTPGKLFF TGTGCCAGCAGTTTAGTAACGCCGGGAAAACTGTTTTTT
TRBJ2-3 - TRBV18 - CASSPLSGSTDTQYF TGTGCCAGCTCACCGCTTAGCGGTAGCACAGATACGCAGTATTTT
TRBJ2-7 - TRBV5-6 - CASSLYRAPYEQYF TGTGCCAGCAGCTTGTACAGGGCCCCCTACGAGCAGTACTTC
TRBJ2-2 TRBD2 TRBV7-2 few CASRLAGGTGELFF TGTGCCAGCAGGCTAGCGGGAGGCACCGGGGAGCTGTTTTTT
TRBJ2-1 TRBD1 TRBV24-1 - CATSALNRGLSYNEQFF TGTGCCACCAGTGCTCTCAACAGGGGGCTCTCCTACAATGAGCAGTTCTTC
TRBJ1-5 TRBD1 TRBV7-8 - CASSREGQGNQPQHF TGTGCCAGCAGCCGAGAGGGACAGGGCAATCAGCCCCAGCATTTT
TRBJ1-2 - TRBV7-9 once CASSLDAGGYTF TGTGCCAGCAGCTTAGACGCGGGTGGCTACACCTTC
TRBJ1-2 - TRBV6-5 - CASSYSKAGDTYGYTF TGTGCCAGCAGTTACTCGAAGGCAGGGGATACCTATGGCTACACCTTC
TRBJ2-1 TRBD2 TRBV27 once CASSYSTSGRFDEQFF TGTGCCAGCAGTTACTCGACTAGCGGGAGATTTGATGAGCAGTTCTTC
TRBJ2-5 TRBD1 TRBV4-3 - CASSFRQGVGETQYF TGCGCCAGCAGTTTTCGACAGGGGGTAGGAGAGACCCAGTACTTC